The 25 T cell receptor beta chains listed next were all sequenced from one sample in a study of blood T cell repertoires in COVID-19. The data were produced by immunoSEQ multiplex PCR, yet TCRdb's version contains in-frame clones alone and is incomplete. The sample includes roughly 260,000 clones, under 90% of them seen just once. The sequenced material came from peripheral blood. These receptor sequences come from a woman aged 18-29 years with acute or convalescent COVID-19.

The chain employs TRBV2 and TRBJ1-5; perhaps TRBD1 as D (5 bases). Trimming took off 3 bases at V and 1 base at J, with 10 bases between the two ends. The CDR3 extends over 15 amino acids. CDR1 SNHLY and CDR2 FYNNEI come from the germline V gene. CDR3 sequence: CASSEGLGSNQPQHF. The CDR3 DNA is TGTGCCAGCAGTGAGGGACTGGGGAGCAATCAGCCCCAGCATTTT.

CDR3 sequence (DNA): TGTGCCAGCAGCTTAGGACTGATCAAAAACATTCAGTACTTC. It encodes CASSLGLIKNIQYF. This rearrangement joins TRBV5-5 to TRBJ2-4; a possible D gene is TRBD2 (5 bases). V dropped 2 bases and J dropped 3 bases, with 9 bases sitting between them. CDR1 SGHKS and CDR2 YYEKEE come from the germline V gene (reference sequence). The CDR3 is made up of 14 amino acids.

This clone was counted only a few times. V and J are TRBV19 and TRBJ2-7; 8 nucleotides align to TRBD1. The CDR3 spans 14 residues. The V and J ends lost 6 bases and 3 bases, in that order; junction bases with no gene match: 7. In germline, CDR1 is LNHDA, CDR2 SQIVND (reference sequence). CDR3 nucleotides: TGTGCCAGTAGCAAGACAGGGGTCGGCTACGAGCAGTACTTC. It codes for CASSKTGVGYEQYF.

J is TRBJ2-7 and V is TRBV1; the D call of TRBD2 is as the table states it, not checked on the DNA. TRBV1 is annotated as a pseudogene. This CDR3 spans 18 amino acids. As DNA, the CDR3 is TGCACCAGCAGCCAAGTATTGTTGAGCGAGAAACGATCCTACGAGCAGTACTTC. Translating it yields CTSSQVLLSEKRSYEQYF.

J is TRBJ2-5 and V is TRBV19; 7 positions match TRBD1. Germline-derived CDR1 and CDR2 are LNHDA and SQIVND (reference sequence). Trimming cost V 5 bases and J 1 base; bases outside gene matches: 10. CDR3 length: 16 amino acids. The CDR3 DNA reads as TGTGCCAGTAGTGCCCGACCGACAGGGATCCAAGAGACCCAGTACTTC. Protein product: CASSARPTGIQETQYF.

The CDR3, as DNA: TGTGCCAGCAGCCCTAGACTACCCCAGCCGCATGAGCAGTTCTTC. As protein: CASSPRLPQPHEQFF. The chain combines TRBV5-4 with TRBJ2-1; D is possibly TRBD2 (5 bases). The CDR3 has 15 amino acids. Germline lookup yields CDR1 SGHNT and CDR2 YYREEE (reference sequence). V lost 4 bases and J lost 8, with 19 bases in between.

V is TRBV11-2 and J is TRBJ2-7, with D possibly matching TRBD2 (6 bases). The CDR3 length is 16 residues. CDR1 is SGHAT and CDR2 is FQNNGV in the germline V gene. The V end was cut by 7 bases, the J end by 5 bases, with 24 bases between. CDR3 sequence reads: CASTLRTRHRGNEQYF. CDR3 DNA sequence: TGTGCCAGCACCCTCCGTACCAGACACCGGGGGAACGAGCAGTACTTC.

The chain combines TRBV27 with TRBJ1-4; TRBD1 might be the D (5 bases). CDR1 is MNHEY, CDR2 SMNVEV, per germline (reference sequence). Trimming took off 3 bases at V and 6 bases at J, with 11 bases between the two ends. The CDR3 runs to 14 residues. The CDR3 DNA follows: TGTGCCAGCAGTTTTGTGGGGGGTTATGAAAAACTGTTTTTT. Its protein is CASSFVGGYEKLFF.

The rearrangement links TRBV5-4 to TRBJ2-3; D unclear. The CDR3 has 12 amino acids. Germline loops: CDR1 SGHNT, CDR2 YYREEE (reference sequence). The V end lost 6 bases, the J end lost 6 bases, and 11 bases lay between the germline ends. The CDR3 loop is CASNYGKDTQYF. The DNA for the CDR3 is TGTGCCAGCAACTACGGAAAGGATACGCAGTATTTT.

The rearrangement joins TRBV29-1 to TRBJ1-1; D not certain. Germline CDR1 is SQVTM and CDR2 is ANQGSEA. The CDR3 loop spans 11 amino acids. V shed 6 bases and J shed 7 bases, with 12 bases lying between them. CDR3 in amino acids: CSVAIGVEAFF. In DNA, the CDR3 is TGCAGCGTGGCTATCGGGGTTGAAGCTTTCTTT.

V is TRBV28 and J is TRBJ1-6; perhaps TRBD1 as D (6 bases). Trimming shortened V by 6 bases and J by 3 bases, and 12 bases separated the two germline ends. CDR1 and CDR2 from the germline V gene are MDHEN and SYDVKM. The CDR3 spans 15 residues. The CDR3 nucleotides are TGTGCCAGCAGAGGGGGACCTTACTATAATTCACCCCTCCACTTT. Protein: CASRGGPYYNSPLHF.

The chain uses TRBV28 and TRBJ2-1; TRBD2 matches at 7 bases. The CDR3 totals 15 residues. V gave up 6 bases and J gave up 8 bases; unmatched junction bases: 13. Germline V lookup: CDR1 MDHEN, CDR2 SYDVKM. The CDR3 DNA reads as TGTGCCAGCAGCCAACGAGGAGCGGGACGGTATGAGCAGTTCTTC. Its translation: CASSQRGAGRYEQFF.

This clone appeared a single time. J is TRBJ1-3 and V is TRBV7-8; D call uncertain. The V gene lost 3 bases and the J gene lost 0 bases, with 3 bases spanning the gap. This CDR3 contains 13 residues. The germline V gene has CDR1 SGHVS and CDR2 FQNEAQ. As DNA, the CDR3 is TGTGCCAGCAGCTTTAACTCTGGAAACACCATATATTTT. Its translation is CASSFNSGNTIYF.

The V and J genes are TRBV15 and TRBJ2-3; TRBD2 agrees at 8 bases. CDR1 and CDR2 (germline): LNHNV, YYDKDF (reference sequence). CDR3 size: 17 residues. Unmatched junction bases numbered 8, after V lost 1 base and J lost 2 bases. CDR3 DNA sequence: TGTGCCACCAGCAGAGGGGTGGTAGCGGGATCCACAGATACGCAGTATTTT. It translates to CATSRGVVAGSTDTQYF.

The chain joins TRBV3-1 (or the pseudogene TRBV3-2) to TRBJ2-1, with TRBD2 matching over 14 bases. Germline V gene lookup returns CDR1 LGHDT and CDR2 YNNKEL (reference sequence). CDR3 size: 16 residues. J lost 6 bases, V lost 6 bases, and 7 bases had no gene match. The CDR3 is CASSLMGLAGVNEQFF. The CDR3 region has the DNA TGTGCCAGCAGTCTGATGGGACTAGCGGGAGTCAATGAGCAGTTCTTC.

The J gene is TRBJ2-3, the V gene TRBV24-1; no reliable D call. The CDR3 extends over 12 amino acids. Germline V gene lookup returns CDR1 KGHDR and CDR2 SFDVKD. Between the trimmed V and J ends, which lost 6 bases and 2 bases, there was a span of 5 bases. This CDR3 reads CATSPNTDTQYF. CDR3 bases: TGTGCCACCAGTCCTAACACAGATACGCAGTATTTT.

This clone was seen a handful of times. V gene TRBV28 combines with J gene TRBJ2-3; D may be TRBD2 (6 bases). Germline CDR1 reads MDHEN; CDR2 reads SYDVKM. V lost 1 base, J lost 0 bases, and 8 bases lay in between. The CDR3 runs to 15 residues. The CDR3 here is CASSLSSDSTDTQYF. DNA for the CDR3: TGTGCCAGCAGTTTATCTAGCGATAGCACAGATACGCAGTATTTT.

The rearrangement uses TRBV19 and TRBJ1-2, with 9 bases matching TRBD1. Losses at the gene ends were 6 bases for V and 1 base for J; bases not matched to a gene: 9. From germline, CDR1 is LNHDA and CDR2 SQIVND (reference sequence). The CDR3 runs to 16 residues. CDR3 coding DNA: TGTGCCAGTAGCCCAACCCACAGGGGGCTTAACTATGGCTACACCTTC. This codes for CASSPTHRGLNYGYTF.

This rearrangement joins TRBV9 to TRBJ2-1, with 7 bases matching TRBD2. This CDR3 spans 15 amino acids. The V gene end was trimmed by 0 bases and the J gene end by 7 bases; junction bases not matched to a gene: 7. Germline V CDR1 and CDR2: SGDLS, YYNGEE. The CDR3 nucleotides read TGTGCCAGCAGCGTAGCTAGCGGCTCAGGAAATGAGCAGTTCTTC. It specifies CASSVASGSGNEQFF.

The chain couples TRBV15 to TRBJ1-1; D gene unclear. With 0 bases removed from V and 0 bases from J, the gap between germline ends came to 5 bases. The CDR3 has 14 residues. Germline loops: CDR1 LNHNV, CDR2 YYDKDF (reference sequence). The CDR3 here is CATSREFMNTEAFF. The CDR3 nucleotides are TGTGCCACCAGCAGAGAATTCATGAACACTGAAGCTTTCTTT.

J is TRBJ1-5 and V is TRBV6-2 or TRBV6-3, with 9 bases lining up with TRBD1. The CDR3 totals 15 residues. The V gene end was trimmed by 2 bases and the J gene end by 7 bases; junction bases not matched to a gene: 6. CDR1 is MNHEY and CDR2 is SVGEGT in the germline V gene. In DNA form, the CDR3 reads TGTGCCAGCAGTTACCTACCGGGACAGGGCCAGCCCCAGCATTTT. Translation gives CASSYLPGQGQPQHF.

The chain's CDR3 is CASSQDRAEGRDTQYF. The CDR3 DNA sequence: TGTGCCAGCAGCCAAGATCGTGCGGAGGGGAGGGATACGCAGTATTTT. The chain has TRBV3-1 (or the pseudogene TRBV3-2) and TRBJ2-3; possibly TRBD2 for D (6 bases). The V end was cut by 0 bases, the J end by 6 bases, with 16 bases between. CDR3 length equals 16 residues. In germline, CDR1 is LGHDT, CDR2 YNNKEL (reference sequence).

The chain carries TRBV21-1 and TRBJ2-7; TRBD2 reflects the table's D call only, with no check against the DNA. TRBV21-1 is listed as a pseudogene. This CDR3 region has 17 residues. CDR3: CASSKRELAESSYEQYF. The DNA for the CDR3 is TGTGCCAGCAGCAAACGGGAACTAGCGGAGAGCTCCTACGAGCAGTACTTC.

J is TRBJ2-1 and V is TRBV9, with 11 nucleotides matching TRBD2. The CDR3 consists of 16 residues. V was clipped by 0 bases and J by 4 bases; unmatched bases: 3. The germline V gene has CDR1 SGDLS and CDR2 YYNGEE. CDR3 nucleotide sequence: TGTGCCAGCAGCGTAGCTGGGACTAGCGGATACAATGAGCAGTTCTTC. Protein sequence: CASSVAGTSGYNEQFF.

This chain links TRBV3-1 (or the pseudogene TRBV3-2) with TRBJ2-5; 12 bases line up with TRBD2. Germline CDR1 and CDR2: LGHDT and YNNKEL (reference sequence). The CDR3 loop spans 15 amino acids. V shed 4 bases, J shed 6 bases, and the junction held 6 bases outside the gene matches. CDR3 amino acids: CASSPSSGRGKTQYF. CDR3 coding DNA: TGTGCCAGCAGCCCTTCTAGCGGGAGGGGGAAGACCCAGTACTTC.